This T cell receptor (beta chain) was recorded in a study of cytotoxic CD8 clonotypes in ibrutinib-treated CLL. The CDR3 loop spans 15 amino acids. V was pared by 5 bases and J by 2 bases, with 14 bases between. Germline loops: CDR1 SGHAT, CDR2 FQNNGV. Study-level results: Clonality was elevated at ibrutinib response and had returned toward baseline at progression.

As concerns this clone: The antigen is not known.

Investigators sourced around 1.8 micrograms of genomic DNA from cryopreserved PBMCs for TCR beta libraries. Assay used: immunoSEQ multiplex PCR; TCRdb lists only in-frame clones, some missing. The sample records 65,000 to 80,000 clones, 75% to 90% being singletons. This clonotype was obtained from a human donor with chronic lymphocytic leukemia. This specimen consisted of PBMCs, obtained after 24 months of ibrutinib treatment. This chain joins TRBV11-2 and TRBJ2-3; D uncertain. The CDR3 region has the DNA TGTGCCAGCAGCCGGACGGCGCAGTTCACAGATACGCAGTATTTT. Protein: CASSRTAQFTDTQYF.